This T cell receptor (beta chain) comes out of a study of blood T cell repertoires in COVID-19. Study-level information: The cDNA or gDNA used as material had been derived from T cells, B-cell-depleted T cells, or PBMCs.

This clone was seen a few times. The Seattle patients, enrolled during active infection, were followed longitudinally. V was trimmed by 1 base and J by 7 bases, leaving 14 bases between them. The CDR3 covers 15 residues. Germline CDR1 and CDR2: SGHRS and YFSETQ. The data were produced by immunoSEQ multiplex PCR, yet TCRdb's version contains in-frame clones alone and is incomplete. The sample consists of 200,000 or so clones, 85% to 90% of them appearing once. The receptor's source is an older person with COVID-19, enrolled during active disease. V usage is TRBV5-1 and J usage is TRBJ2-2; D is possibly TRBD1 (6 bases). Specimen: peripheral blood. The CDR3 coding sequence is TGCGCCAGCAGCTTGCAGGGCCAGGGGTTCGGGGAGCTGTTTTTT. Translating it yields CASSLQGQGFGELFF.